Detailed here is one TCR beta chain. Germline assignment: CDR1 SEHNR and CDR2 FQNEAQ (reference sequence). Germline trimming cut 3 bases from V and 0 bases from J; bases unmatched to any gene: 3. The CDR3 totals 17 residues. The protocol was immunoSEQ multiplex PCR, while the TCRdb copy is restricted to in-frame clones and leaves out a portion. The data hold hundreds of thousands of clones, with approximately 90% observed a single time. The sample is drawn from a study of shared T cell receptors in the human thymus. This sample was also put to use in a study of human thymus T cells. That publication notes: Thymic and blood repertoires seemed to favor certain V and J genes. Thymic TCR repertoires of unrelated people reportedly overlapped highly.

The receptor was derived from a boy under two years old with a congenital heart defect. Sequencing used thymocytes. The chain has TRBV7-9 and TRBJ2-1, with 12 bases aligning to TRBD2. The chain's CDR3 is CASSLGLAGHSYNEQFF. CDR3 DNA: TGTGCCAGCAGCTTGGGACTAGCGGGCCACTCCTACAATGAGCAGTTCTTC.